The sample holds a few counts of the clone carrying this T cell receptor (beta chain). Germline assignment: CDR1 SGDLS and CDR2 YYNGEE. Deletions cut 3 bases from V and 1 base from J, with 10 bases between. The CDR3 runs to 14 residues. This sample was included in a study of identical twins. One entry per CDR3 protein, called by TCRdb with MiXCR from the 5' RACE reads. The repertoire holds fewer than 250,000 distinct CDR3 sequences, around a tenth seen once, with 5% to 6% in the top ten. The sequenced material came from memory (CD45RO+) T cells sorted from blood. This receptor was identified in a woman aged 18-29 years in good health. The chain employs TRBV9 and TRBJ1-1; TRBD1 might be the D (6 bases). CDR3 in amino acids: CASSGRGKNTEAFF. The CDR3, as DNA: TGTGCCAGCAGCGGCAGGGGAAAGAACACTGAAGCTTTCTTT.